These 19 T cell receptor beta chains originate from one sample sequenced in a study of CD8+ T cells in alopecia areata. The treatment: oral pan-JAK inhibitor, 5-10 mg twice daily. Extracted from the samples, RNA was reverse transcribed into cDNA to serve as the sequencing template. Generated by immunoSEQ multiplex PCR, the TCRdb table keeps only in-frame clones and is missing some. The sample has 75,000 to 85,000 clones, around 65% seen once. The specimen was CD8+ T cells sorted from blood, collected at week 24, from a patient treated with tofacitinib. The receptors here all came from a human donor with alopecia areata.

V gene TRBV5-1 combines with J gene TRBJ2-1; D is unclear. CDR1 and CDR2 from the germline V gene are SGHRS and YFSETQ. The CDR3 loop spans 18 amino acids. Trimming shortened V by 4 bases and J by 0 bases, and 20 bases separated the two germline ends. CDR3 bases: TGCGCCAGCAGCCCCCTGGTGGTTGAGGAGAGCTCCTACAATGAGCAGTTCTTC. The encoded protein is CASSPLVVEESSYNEQFF.

The count of this clone is one. The CDR3 region is CATWDSYEQYF. In DNA, the CDR3 is TGTGCCACCTGGGACAGCTACGAGCAGTACTTC. The rearrangement links TRBV27 to TRBJ2-7; 7 positions match TRBD1. In germline, CDR1 is MNHEY, CDR2 SMNVEV (reference sequence). The V segment lost 10 bases and the J segment 3 bases; nucleotides outside the gene matches: 3. The CDR3 has 11 amino acids.

This clone occurred once. V and J are TRBV4-3 and TRBJ2-3; 10 bases align to TRBD1. V shed 6 bases and J 4 bases; nucleotides not matched to a gene: 7. The CDR3 extends over 15 amino acids. Germline lookup yields CDR1 LGHNA and CDR2 YSLEER. CDR3 nucleotides: TGCGCCAGCAGAGAAGACAGGGGGCGTCCAGATACGCAGTATTTT. Its translation: CASREDRGRPDTQYF.

This rearrangement joins TRBV27 to TRBJ2-7, with D possibly being TRBD1 (6 bases). V shed 4 bases and J shed 3 bases, with 10 bases lying between them. Germline V gives CDR1 MNHEY, CDR2 SMNVEV (reference sequence). This CDR3 is built from 13 residues. The CDR3 protein is CASSSGDGYEQYF. DNA of the CDR3: TGTGCCAGCAGTTCAGGGGACGGCTACGAGCAGTACTTC.

This clone was detected once. V gene TRBV5-4 combines with J gene TRBJ1-2; perhaps TRBD1 as D (5 bases). CDR1 is SGHNT and CDR2 is YYREEE in the germline V gene (reference sequence). V was clipped by 3 bases and J by 6 bases, with 15 bases between them. The CDR3 is 14 amino acids. As DNA, the CDR3 is TGTGCCAGCAGCTCCGGGACGGGCTGGAATGGCTACACCTTC. This encodes CASSSGTGWNGYTF.

This chain joins TRBV6-5 and TRBJ2-3; 11 bases line up with TRBD2. Looked up from germline, CDR1 is MNHEY and CDR2 is SVGAGI. This CDR3 has 14 amino acids. V lost 10 bases, J lost 4 bases, and 7 bases stayed unmatched. The CDR3 DNA is TGTGCCATCAGAGGACTAGCGGGTGCAGATACGCAGTATTTT. Protein: CAIRGLAGADTQYF.

This clone occurred a few times. The gene calls are TRBV7-2 and TRBJ2-7, with 8 nucleotides matching TRBD1. This CDR3 is built from 13 residues. The germline V gene encodes CDR1 SGHTA and CDR2 FQGNSA. V trimming: 5 bases; J trimming: 3 bases; junction bases outside the gene matches: 3. CDR3 in amino acids: CASSPGQVYEQYF. CDR3 bases: TGTGCCAGCAGCCCGGGACAGGTCTACGAGCAGTACTTC.

This clone has just a few counts. This chain connects TRBV5-5 to TRBJ1-1; D is perhaps TRBD1 (6 bases). The CDR3 loop spans 15 amino acids. Germline V gene data show CDR1 as SGHKS and CDR2 as YYEKEE (reference sequence). The germline V and J ends were trimmed by 0 bases and 5 bases, with 14 bases remaining between them. CDR3 DNA: TGTGCCAGCAGCTTGGTTGGGACACTCCGAACTGAAGCTTTCTTT. It encodes CASSLVGTLRTEAFF.

V and J are TRBV10-3 and TRBJ2-5; perhaps TRBD1 as D (6 bases). The V end lost 4 bases, the J end lost 7 bases, and 22 bases lay between the germline ends. Germline V lookup: CDR1 ENHRY, CDR2 SYGVKD. CDR3 size: 16 residues. The CDR3 loop is CAISVLQGPDTGTQYF. CDR3 DNA sequence: TGTGCCATCAGTGTACTCCAGGGGCCCGACACGGGGACCCAGTACTTC.

This chain uses TRBV19 with TRBJ1-2; no definite D call. The V and J ends lost 5 bases and 5 bases respectively, with 9 bases between them. The CDR3 runs to 12 residues. Germline V gene sequence: CDR1 LNHDA, CDR2 SQIVND (reference sequence). The CDR3 DNA is TGTGCCAGTAGTGACCTCCCTTATGGCTACACCTTC. It codes for CASSDLPYGYTF.

The chain recombines TRBV5-6 with TRBJ2-7; D unclear. Trimming cost V 0 bases and J 0 bases, with 7 bases left between them. The length of the CDR3 is 14 residues. CDR1 and CDR2 from the germline V gene are SGHDT and YYEEEE. CDR3 bases: TGTGCCAGCAGCTTGGACCTTAGCTCCTACGAGCAGTACTTC. This gives the protein CASSLDLSSYEQYF.

V gene TRBV6-1 combines with J gene TRBJ2-3, with unresolved D. V was cut by 10 bases and J by 1 base, with 12 bases left in between. Germline V gene sequence: CDR1 MNHNS, CDR2 SASEGT. The CDR3 contains 13 residues. This CDR3 reads CAIPTRGTDTQYF. Written as DNA, the CDR3 is TGTGCCATCCCGACCCGAGGCACAGATACGCAGTATTTT.

V usage is TRBV5-1 and J usage is TRBJ2-1; no firm D call. CDR1 SGHRS and CDR2 YFSETQ come from the germline V gene. The CDR3 loop spans 16 amino acids. Deletions cut 4 bases from V and 0 bases from J, with 14 bases between. CDR3 sequence (DNA): TGCGCCAGCAGCGAACCGACCCTTAGCTCCTACAATGAGCAGTTCTTC. Translated, it gives CASSEPTLSSYNEQFF.

The chain combines TRBV4-1 with TRBJ2-7; the D is unclear. The CDR3 extends over 12 amino acids. Germline V gene lookup returns CDR1 MGHRA and CDR2 YSYEKL. V gave up 3 bases and J gave up 7 bases, with 10 bases separating them. This CDR3 reads CASSHAVGEQYF. The CDR3 DNA is TGCGCCAGCAGCCATGCGGTGGGAGAGCAGTACTTC.

This clone was counted only a few times. The chain is built from TRBV14 and TRBJ2-1, with 7 nucleotides matching TRBD2. Germline V gene lookup returns CDR1 SGHDN and CDR2 FVKESK. V dropped 4 bases and J dropped 8; count of bases not matched to a gene: 11. The CDR3 sequence is 15 residues long. CDR3 in amino acids: CASSPILASGDEQFF. CDR3 nucleotide sequence: TGTGCCAGCAGCCCGATACTAGCGTCTGGGGATGAGCAGTTCTTC. The whole variable domain, remainder taken from reference TRBV14 and TRBJ2-1, is EAGVTQFPSHSVIEKGQTVTLRCDPISGHDNLYWYRRVMGKEIKFLLHFVKESKQDESGMPNNRFLAERTGGTYSTLKVQPAELEDSGVYFCASSPILASGDEQFFGPGTRLTVL.

Note on this clone: Germline is not matched at one junction end, which may reflect a read error. The DNA for the CDR3 is TGTGCCAGCAGCTCCTGGGACACCACCGGGGAGCTGCTTTTT. This sequence encodes CASSSWDTTGELLF. The chain has TRBV7-9 and TRBJ2-2; D is possibly TRBD1 (6 bases). This CDR3 has 14 amino acids. The germline CDR1 and CDR2 sequences are SEHNR and FQNEAQ (reference sequence).

The gene calls are TRBV29-1 and TRBJ2-1, with D possibly TRBD2 on 7 matching bases. The V and J ends lost 1 base and 0 bases respectively, with 19 bases between them. This CDR3 comprises 18 residues. CDR1 is SQVTM and CDR2 is ANQGSEA in the germline V gene. CDR3 DNA: TGCAGCGTTGAAGTTCCGGGGGGCACCCCAAGCTCCTACAATGAGCAGTTCTTC. Its translation is CSVEVPGGTPSSYNEQFF.

The chain uses TRBV7-6 and TRBJ1-1; unclear D gene. Trimming stripped 4 bases from V and 5 bases from J, with 5 bases between. The CDR3 consists of 11 residues. Germline CDR1 and CDR2: SGHVS and FNYEAQ. CDR3 loop: CASSSGTEAFF. CDR3 DNA: TGTGCCAGCAGCTCCGGGACTGAAGCTTTCTTT.

The chain is built from TRBV29-1 and TRBJ2-4; D uncertain. V was shortened by 0 bases and J by 0 bases, with 6 bases between the two germline ends. This CDR3 contains 14 residues. Germline lookup yields CDR1 SQVTM and CDR2 ANQGSEA. CDR3: CSVEDRIAKNIQYF. CDR3 DNA sequence: TGCAGCGTTGAAGATCGGATAGCCAAAAACATTCAGTACTTC.